This is a list of T cell receptor beta chains from one sample in a study of cytomegalovirus exposure and HLA in healthy donors. This table comes from immunoSEQ multiplex PCR, and its TCRdb copy is limited to in-frame clones, with some not included. The data include some 130,000 clones; the top ten clones carry roughly 2%. The sequencing sample was made of PBMCs. The receptors shown here come from a woman in her fifties or sixties in good health and CMV-seronegative. Each CDR3 is given with its conserved first and last residue. The D gene is left open where the match is weak.

TRBJ1-2 | TRBV7-3 | 18 | TRBD1 | CASSRTTFRDRGNYGYTF | TGTGCCAGCAGCCGAACAACCTTCCGGGACAGGGGGAACTATGGCTACACCTTC
TRBJ2-5 | TRBV27 | 13 | - | CASSRKGGETQYF | TGTGCCAGCAGCCGCAAGGGGGGGGAGACCCAGTACTTC
TRBJ1-1 | TRBV30 | 12 | - | CACRQRNTEAFF | TGTGCCTGTCGACAGAGGAACACTGAAGCTTTCTTT
TRBJ1-1 | TRBV28 | 13 | - | CASKGQMNTEAFF | TGTGCCAGCAAAGGACAGATGAACACTGAAGCTTTCTTT
TRBJ1-2 | TRBV6-5 | 13 | - | CASSSPGGHGYTF | TGTGCCAGCAGCTCCCCGGGAGGTCATGGCTACACCTTC
TRBJ1-2 | TRBV5-5 | 14 | - | CASRGQPVSDGYTF | TGTGCCAGCAGAGGACAGCCCGTTTCTGATGGCTACACCTTC
TRBJ2-2 | TRBV7-9 | 14 | - | CASSVPPEAGELFF | TGTGCCAGCAGCGTTCCGCCAGAGGCCGGGGAGCTGTTTTTT
TRBJ2-3 | TRBV5-6 | 17 | TRBD2 | CASSPPTGLTITDTQYF | TGTGCCAGCAGCCCACCCACGGGACTAACGATCACAGATACGCAGTATTTT
TRBJ1-1 | TRBV4-1 | 17 | TRBD1 | CASSQEPLTGTNTEAFF | TGCGCCAGCAGCCAAGAGCCATTGACAGGGACGAACACTGAAGCTTTCTTT
TRBJ2-3 | TRBV15 | 16 | TRBD2 | CATSRVRVGGANTQYF | TGTGCCACCAGCAGAGTTCGTGTCGGGGGGGCTAATACGCAGTATTTT
TRBJ2-7 | TRBV19 | 15 | TRBD2 | CASSMKLAGLSEQYF | TGTGCCAGTAGTATGAAACTAGCGGGTCTAAGCGAGCAGTACTTC
TRBJ2-5 | TRBV2 | 13 | TRBD2 | CASKKTSVETQYF | TGTGCCAGCAAAAAAACTAGCGTGGAGACCCAGTACTTC
TRBJ2-5 | TRBV5-4 | 17 | TRBD2 | CASSLAGTSGGGETQYF | TGTGCCAGCAGCTTGGCCGGGACTAGCGGGGGGGGTGAGACCCAGTACTTC
TRBJ2-3 | TRBV19 | 14 | TRBD2 | CASSQGTSGSTQYF | TGTGCCAGTAGCCAAGGGACTAGCGGAAGTACGCAGTATTTT
TRBJ2-7 | TRBV6-5 | 13 | - | CASSLGQNYEQYF | TGTGCCAGCAGTTTAGGACAGAACTACGAGCAGTACTTC
TRBJ2-7 | TRBV28 | 16 | TRBD1 | CASSSVPGQGAYEQYF | TGTGCCAGCAGTTCAGTCCCGGGACAGGGGGCCTACGAGCAGTACTTC